This T cell receptor beta chain is from a study of blood T cell repertoires in COVID-19. V gave up 4 bases and J gave up 0 bases; unmatched junction bases: 9. The CDR3 totals 17 residues. CDR1 and CDR2 from the germline V gene are SGHRS and YFSETQ. Generated by immunoSEQ multiplex PCR, the TCRdb table keeps only in-frame clones and is missing some. The repertoire holds approximately 300,000 clones, with approximately 88% as singletons. V gene TRBV5-1 combines with J gene TRBJ2-3; the match to TRBD2 covers 9 bases. The sample consisted of PBMCs or T cells enriched from blood (not recorded which). This receptor was obtained from a man in his sixties who had recovered from COVID-19. Here the CDR3 DNA reads TGCGCCAGCAGCGCGTACTTGGCGGGAGGGAGCACAGATACGCAGTATTTT. Translated, it gives CASSAYLAGGSTDTQYF.